This note documents a single TCR beta chain sequence. Its antigen is currently unknown. The length of the CDR3 is 16 residues. Germline assignment: CDR1 KGHSH and CDR2 LQKENI. V lost 1 base, J lost 0 bases, and 5 bases stayed unmatched. The sample belongs to a study of shared clonotypes between healthy human individuals. Whole-study results and caveats: A handful of donors showed sharing of approximately 4.7% of naive CD4 clonotypes.

This table comes from immunoSEQ multiplex PCR, and its TCRdb copy is limited to in-frame clones, with some not included. This table holds more than 1,200,000 clones, less than 99% found once. The sequencing input was naive CD4+ T cells sorted from blood. Subset of the sample: CD45RA+ positively selected. The rearrangement uses TRBV18 and TRBJ1-1, with TRBD1 identical over 7 bases. The TCR sequence derives from a man between 25 and 39 years old in good health. CDR3 residues: CASSPLQTGLNTEAFF. The DNA for the CDR3 is TGTGCCAGCTCACCACTGCAGACAGGGTTGAACACTGAAGCTTTCTTT.